This record concerns one T cell receptor (beta chain) sequence. Antigen specificity is unknown. The entry originates in a study of cytomegalovirus exposure and HLA in healthy donors. Study-wide results and limits: In an earlier analysis, about 87% or about 30%: the productive usage of most TCR beta V segments. In a later analysis, the majority of CMV-associated beta chains seemingly showed HLA restriction. Confirmation in vitro established that a few CMV-associated chains were specific for CMV antigens.

PCR employed 60 Vbeta and 13 Jbeta primers. Per the original methods: Later reanalysis found 80 million or so unique TCR beta chains, 10 million to 12 million of them shared. Clones were sequenced by immunoSEQ multiplex PCR, and TCRdb holds only the in-frame ones, with some missing. V, J and clone size derive from that table, while D and trimming were established from the DNA sequence. The sample has tens of thousands of clones; about 77% are singletons. The CDR3 totals 14 residues. With 6 bases removed from V and 5 bases from J, the gap between germline ends came to 11 bases. Per the germline V gene, CDR1 is SNHLY and CDR2 is FYNNEI.

The clonotype originates from a man between 60 and 75 years old in good health and CMV-seronegative. The sample was PBMCs. V is TRBV2 and J is TRBJ1-6; possible D gene TRBD1, 5 bases. CDR3 amino acids: CASSRSGNNSPLHF. Written as DNA, the CDR3 is TGTGCCAGCAGCCGATCAGGGAATAATTCACCCCTCCACTTT.